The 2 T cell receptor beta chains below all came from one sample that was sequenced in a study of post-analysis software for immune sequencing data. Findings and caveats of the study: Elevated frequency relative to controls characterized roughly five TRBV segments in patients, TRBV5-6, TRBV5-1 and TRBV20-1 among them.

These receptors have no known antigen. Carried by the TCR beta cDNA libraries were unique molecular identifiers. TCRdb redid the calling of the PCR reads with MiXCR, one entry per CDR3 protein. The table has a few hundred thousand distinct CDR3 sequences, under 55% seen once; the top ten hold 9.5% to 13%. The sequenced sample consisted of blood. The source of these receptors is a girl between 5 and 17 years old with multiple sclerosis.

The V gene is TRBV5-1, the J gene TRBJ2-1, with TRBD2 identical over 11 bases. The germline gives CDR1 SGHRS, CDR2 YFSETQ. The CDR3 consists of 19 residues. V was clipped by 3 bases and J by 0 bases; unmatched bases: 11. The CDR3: CASSWGIFSGRASYNEQFF. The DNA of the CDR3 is TGCGCCAGCAGCTGGGGGATTTTTAGCGGGAGGGCCTCCTACAATGAGCAGTTCTTC.

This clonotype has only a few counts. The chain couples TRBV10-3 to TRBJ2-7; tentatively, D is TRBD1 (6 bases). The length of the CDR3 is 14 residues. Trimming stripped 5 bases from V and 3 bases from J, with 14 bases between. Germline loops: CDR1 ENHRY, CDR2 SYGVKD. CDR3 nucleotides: TGTGCCATCAGTTCCAGGGGTTTGGACTACGAGCAGTACTTC. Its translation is CAISSRGLDYEQYF.